These 20 T cell receptor beta chains originate from one sample sequenced in a study of breast tumors, draining lymph nodes, adjacent tissues. TCRdb reprocessed the multiplex PCR reads with MiXCR, giving one entry per CDR3 protein. The sample lists some 31,000 distinct CDR3 sequences, roughly 63% occurring once. The sequenced sample consisted of breast tumor tissue. These receptors all stem from a female donor with breast cancer. Some clones in this sample may be carry-over from other donors' samples.

The chain recombines TRBV24-1 with TRBJ2-5; TRBD2 aligns across 14 bases. Germline V gene lookup returns CDR1 KGHDR and CDR2 SFDVKD. CDR3 length equals 20 residues. V was clipped by 4 bases and J by 1 base; unmatched bases: 13. CDR3 sequence reads: CATSEVRGTSGRSIQETQYF. The CDR3 DNA follows: TGTGCCACCAGTGAGGTTCGGGGGACTAGCGGGAGATCGATCCAAGAGACCCAGTACTTC.

The rearrangement uses TRBV5-5 and TRBJ1-6; the D gene is possibly TRBD1 (5 bases). The CDR3 covers 17 residues. Trimming left V 0 bases short and J 0 bases short, with 10 bases between. The germline V gene encodes CDR1 SGHKS and CDR2 YYEKEE (reference sequence). Here the CDR3 DNA reads TGTGCCAGCAGCTTGGGGGTGGGACTCTCCTATAATTCACCCCTCCACTTT. Translation: CASSLGVGLSYNSPLHF.

This clonotype ranks as medium-sized. V gene TRBV4-1 combines with J gene TRBJ2-7; D not certain. V lost 1 base, J lost 8 bases, and 9 bases lay in between. CDR1 and CDR2 (germline): MGHRA, YSYEKL. This CDR3 is built from 12 residues. The CDR3 reads CASSQVSAKQYF. The CDR3 bases are TGCGCCAGCAGCCAAGTATCCGCCAAGCAGTACTTC.

The gene calls are TRBV7-2 and TRBJ2-7, with 8 nucleotides matching TRBD2. The CDR3 consists of 15 residues. J lost 2 bases, V lost 3 bases, and 6 bases had no gene match. Germline CDR1 reads SGHTA; CDR2 reads FQGNSA. The CDR3 spells CASSLERGPTYEQYF. Here the CDR3 DNA reads TGTGCCAGCAGCTTGGAGCGGGGGCCGACCTACGAGCAGTACTTC.

V gene TRBV20-1 combines with J gene TRBJ2-1; D ambiguous. The germline V and J ends were trimmed by 2 bases and 8 bases, with 4 bases remaining between them. Germline CDR1 and CDR2: DFQATT and SNEGSKA (reference sequence). The CDR3 spans 10 residues. CDR3 DNA sequence: TGCAGTGCTAGAAGGGATGAGCAGTTCTTC. Amino acid sequence: CSARRDEQFF.

This chain connects TRBV30 to TRBJ2-7, with D unresolved. Germline CDR1 GTSNPN, CDR2 SVGIG (reference sequence). V was shortened by 3 bases and J by 3 bases, with 9 bases between the two germline ends. This CDR3 has 12 amino acids. CDR3 nucleotide sequence: TGTGCCTGGAGCGGTGGGGACTACGAGCAGTACTTC. Encoded protein: CAWSGGDYEQYF.

In this sample, this clonotype turned up many times. Without the conserved terminal phenylalanine or tryptophan, this CDR3 likely stems from a read error. The rearrangement uses TRBV19 and TRBJ1-2; possibly TRBD1 for D (5 bases). This CDR3 is 16 amino acids long. CDR1 LNHDA and CDR2 SQIVND come from the germline V gene (reference sequence). Trimming pared 1 base from V and 5 bases from J, leaving 17 bases between. As DNA, the CDR3 is TGTGCCAGTAGTATAGGCACGGGACGACGAGCTTATGGCTACACCCTC. Amino acid sequence: CASSIGTGRRAYGYTL.

The chain recombines TRBV20-1 with TRBJ1-5, with a tentative D call TRBD1 (6 bases). Germline V gene sequence: CDR1 DFQATT, CDR2 SNEGSKA (reference sequence). The CDR3 is 13 residues long. Trimming took 3 bases from V and 4 from J, leaving 10 bases between them. The CDR3 DNA reads as TGCAGTGCTAGGACAGGCCGGAATCAGCCCCAGCATTTT. Translated, it gives CSARTGRNQPQHF.

The J gene is TRBJ2-1, the V gene TRBV6-1, with D perhaps TRBD2 (7 bases). Trimming removed 6 bases at V and 6 bases at J, with 12 bases between. Germline V gene data show CDR1 as MNHNS and CDR2 as SASEGT. The CDR3 runs to 13 residues. The CDR3 spells CASRGGGINEQFF. The CDR3 DNA sequence: TGTGCCAGCAGGGGAGGGGGTATCAATGAGCAGTTCTTC.

Details on this clonotype: One end of the junction is discordant with germline, which a read error may explain. This rearrangement joins TRBV14 to TRBJ2-1; perhaps D is TRBD1 or TRBD2 (6 bases each). The CDR3 runs 16 residues. Per the germline V gene, CDR1 is SGHDN and CDR2 is FVKESK. CDR3 nucleotides: TGTGTCAGCAGCCAAATAGAGGGGGGCTCCAACAATGAGCAGTTCTTC. Amino acids: CVSSQIEGGSNNEQFF. The full variable domain, its missing parts supplied by reference TRBV14 and TRBJ2-1, is EAGVTQFPSHSVIEKGQTVTLRCDPISGHDNLYWYRRVMGKEIKFLLHFVKESKQDESGMPNNRFLAERTGGTYSTLKVQPAELEDSGVYFCVSSQIEGGSNNEQFFGPGTRLTVL.

The V gene is TRBV2, the J gene TRBJ2-1; the match to TRBD2 covers 13 bases. The CDR3 runs 17 residues. The junction had 10 bases not matched to a gene; V was cut back by 4 bases and J by 7 bases. Germline V gene data show CDR1 as SNHLY and CDR2 as FYNNEI. CDR3 bases: TGTGCCAGCAGTGGGGGGACTAGCGGGAAAAAACGGAATGAGCAGTTCTTC. This sequence encodes CASSGGTSGKKRNEQFF. The entire variable domain, with the rest obtained from reference TRBV2 and TRBJ2-1, is as follows: EPEVTQTPSHQVTQMGQEVILRCVPISNHLYFYWYRQILGQKVEFLVSFYNNEISEKSEIFDDQFSVERPDGSNFTLKIRSTKLEDSAMYFCASSGGTSGKKRNEQFFGPGTRLTVL.

The chain carries TRBV7-2 and TRBJ1-3; D is unclear. Between the trimmed V and J ends, which lost 3 bases and 0 bases, there was a span of 12 bases. The length of the CDR3 is 16 residues. The germline V gene encodes CDR1 SGHTA and CDR2 FQGNSA. The CDR3 bases are TGTGCCAGCAGCTTCCGGACTGCCACCTCTGGAAACACCATATATTTT. This translates into CASSFRTATSGNTIYF.

In DNA, the CDR3 is TGTGCCAGCAGCCAAGAAATAGCTAGCGCGGAGACCCAGTACTTC. Translating it yields CASSQEIASAETQYF. J is TRBJ2-5 and V is TRBV14, with D possibly being TRBD2 (6 bases). V was shortened by 0 bases and J by 5 bases, with 13 bases between the two germline ends. Germline V CDR1 and CDR2: SGHDN, FVKESK. CDR3 size: 15 residues. Full variable domain (rest looked up from reference TRBV14 and TRBJ2-5): EAGVTQFPSHSVIEKGQTVTLRCDPISGHDNLYWYRRVMGKEIKFLLHFVKESKQDESGMPNNRFLAERTGGTYSTLKVQPAELEDSGVYFCASSQEIASAETQYFGPGTRLLVL.

This clonotype was seen just once. The junction and the germline gene differ at one end; a read error may be behind it. This chain uses TRBV20-1 with TRBJ2-5; 10 bases are shared with TRBD2. Per germline, CDR1 DFQATT and CDR2 SNEGSKA (reference sequence). The CDR3 has 17 amino acids. CDR3 in amino acids: CSTRDFSRAGGPETQNF. CDR3 coding DNA: TGCAGTACTAGAGATTTTAGCCGAGCGGGAGGGCCGGAGACCCAGAACTTC.

Comments on this clonotype: It may be a read error: a sequence one base away is much more abundant. The chain recombines TRBV5-1 with TRBJ2-5; D perhaps matches TRBD1 (6 bases). Germline CDR1 reads SGHRS; CDR2 reads YFSETQ. The CDR3 spans 14 residues. Trimming took off 0 bases at V and 8 bases at J, with 14 bases between the two ends. CDR3 protein: CASSLEGRGDTQYF. The DNA for the CDR3 is TGCGCCAGCAGCTTGGAGGGCAGGGGAGACACCCAGTACTTC.

The chain uses TRBV24-1 and TRBJ2-5; possibly TRBD2 for D (7 bases). The CDR3 length is 16 residues. V was pared by 4 bases and J by 1 base, with 15 bases between. Germline CDR1 and CDR2: KGHDR and SFDVKD. This chain's CDR3 is CATSEGGTWGQETQYF. The CDR3 region has the DNA TGTGCCACCAGTGAGGGAGGGACATGGGGCCAAGAGACCCAGTACTTC.

Only a few counts were recorded for this clonotype. The chain links TRBV20-1 to TRBJ2-7; the D call may be TRBD1 or TRBD2 (7 bases each). Trimming left V 3 bases short and J 4 bases short, with 31 bases between. The CDR3 spans 19 residues. Germline-derived CDR1 and CDR2 are DFQATT and SNEGSKA (reference sequence). Here the CDR3 reads CSARSGGDFGTVGGYEQYF. Here the CDR3 DNA reads TGCAGTGCTAGGTCCGGCGGTGATTTTGGGACAGTGGGGGGGTACGAGCAGTACTTC.

This clonotype was observed at least ten times. This chain uses TRBV25-1 with TRBJ1-3; D not certain. The CDR3 totals 11 residues. CDR1 and CDR2 from the germline V gene are MGHDK and SYGVNS. V was trimmed by 3 bases and J by 4 bases, leaving 1 base between them. The CDR3 sequence: CASSEGNTIYF. The CDR3 nucleotides read TGTGCCAGCAGTGAGGGAAACACCATATATTTT.

This clonotype was seen repeatedly, ten times or more. It may be a read error: a sequence one base away is much more abundant. The rearrangement uses TRBV6-1 and TRBJ2-6; D remains ambiguous. The V end lost 5 bases, the J end lost 0 bases, and 8 bases lay between the germline ends. The CDR3 is 15 residues long. Germline lookup yields CDR1 MNHNS and CDR2 SASEGT. Written as DNA, the CDR3 is TGTGCCAGCAGTCGTCGGAGCTCTGGGGCCAACGTCCTGACTTTC. Residues: CASSRRSSGANVLTF.

The gene calls are TRBV9 and TRBJ2-7; 11 bases line up with TRBD2. CDR3 length equals 14 residues. J gave up 6 bases and V 0 bases, and 2 bases lay outside the gene matches. CDR1 and CDR2 from the germline V gene are SGDLS and YYNGEE. The CDR3 protein is CASSVGLAGIEQYF. In DNA, the CDR3 is TGTGCCAGCAGCGTAGGACTAGCGGGAATCGAGCAGTACTTC.